Below, 24 T cell receptor beta chains from the same sample are listed, as sequenced in a study of blood T cell repertoires in COVID-19. Assay used: immunoSEQ multiplex PCR; TCRdb lists only in-frame clones, some missing. The sample includes around 220,000 clones, around 90% of them seen just once. The sequenced sample consisted of PBMCs or T cells enriched from blood (not recorded which). All receptors come from a man aged 30-40 years who had been exposed to COVID-19.

This clone was observed a single time. The rearrangement links TRBV3-1 (or the pseudogene TRBV3-2) to TRBJ2-3, with TRBD2 matching 11 bases. The V segment lost 4 bases and the J segment 0 bases; nucleotides outside the gene matches: 12. CDR3 length equals 19 residues. Germline loops: CDR1 LGHDT, CDR2 YNNKEL (reference sequence). CDR3: CASSRSSGGPGRSTDTQYF. In DNA form, the CDR3 reads TGTGCCAGCAGCCGTTCTAGCGGGGGGCCGGGTAGAAGCACAGATACGCAGTATTTT.

V gene TRBV7-8 combines with J gene TRBJ1-6; D is unresolved. V dropped 8 bases and J dropped 7 bases, with 12 bases sitting between them. Germline loops: CDR1 SGHVS, CDR2 FQNEAQ. CDR3 length equals 13 residues. This CDR3 is CASGRGFNSPLHF. CDR3 sequence (DNA): TGTGCCAGCGGCCGCGGTTTCAATTCACCCCTCCACTTT.

The rearrangement uses TRBV7-3 and TRBJ2-3; no reliable D call. Germline values: CDR1 SGHTA, CDR2 FQGTGA. Trimming pared 5 bases from V and 0 bases from J, leaving 9 bases between. There are 14 residues in the CDR3. The CDR3 region is CASSPVGSTDTQYF. For the CDR3, the DNA is TGTGCCAGCAGCCCCGTCGGGAGCACAGATACGCAGTATTTT.

This sequence joins TRBV5-4 and TRBJ1-3; tentatively, D is TRBD1 (5 bases). Trimming shortened V by 5 bases and J by 4 bases, and 13 bases separated the two germline ends. Germline V CDR1 and CDR2: SGHNT, YYREEE (reference sequence). The CDR3 has 14 amino acids. The CDR3 sequence: CASSQGGTGNTIYF. The CDR3 nucleotides are TGTGCCAGCAGTCAGGGTGGCACGGGAAACACCATATATTTT.

The rearrangement uses TRBV4-2 and TRBJ1-3, with TRBD1 identical over 9 bases. Trimming removed 4 bases from V and 6 bases from J; junction bases left unmatched: 7. In germline, CDR1 is LGHNA, CDR2 YNFKEQ. This CDR3 contains 15 residues. The CDR3 is CASSPGRTGVNTIYF. The DNA for the CDR3 is TGTGCCAGCAGCCCGGGACGGACAGGGGTAAACACCATATATTTT.

The rearrangement joins TRBV6-2 or TRBV6-3 to TRBJ2-7; D is unclear. Trimming left V 0 bases short and J 4 bases short, with 10 bases between. The CDR3 totals 14 residues. Germline loops: CDR1 MNHEY, CDR2 SVGEGT. DNA for the CDR3: TGTGCCAGCAGTTACTCTGAAGTCCGGTACGAGCAGTACTTC. Translating gives CASSYSEVRYEQYF.

The rearrangement links TRBV7-2 to TRBJ1-2; D is uncertain. CDR3 length equals 12 residues. Deletions cut 0 bases from V and 8 bases from J, with 7 bases between. In germline, CDR1 is SGHTA, CDR2 FQGNSA. The CDR3 DNA reads TGTGCCAGCAGCTTAGCAGGGAGCGGCTACACCTTC. Protein: CASSLAGSGYTF.

The CDR3 DNA reads as TGCGCCAGCAGCTTGGATGGCAGCGGGGGGGCCATCGACGAGCAGTACTTC. Translated: CASSLDGSGGAIDEQYF. The chain is built from TRBV5-1 and TRBJ2-7; 10 nucleotides line up with TRBD2. The CDR3 sequence is 17 residues long. The germline V gene encodes CDR1 SGHRS and CDR2 YFSETQ. V trimming: 0 bases; J trimming: 5 bases; junction bases outside the gene matches: 11.

This clone showed up just once. The J gene is TRBJ2-3, the V gene TRBV7-2, with 9 bases lining up with TRBD2. The V gene end was trimmed by 5 bases and the J gene end by 1 base; junction bases not matched to a gene: 7. The germline CDR1 and CDR2 sequences are SGHTA and FQGNSA. The CDR3 is 16 residues long. The CDR3 loop is CASSKRIAGGTDTQYF. The CDR3, as DNA: TGTGCCAGCAGCAAGCGGATAGCGGGGGGCACAGATACGCAGTATTTT.

This clone was seen only a few times. The chain joins TRBV5-1 to TRBJ1-2, with D possibly matching TRBD1 (5 bases). CDR1 and CDR2 from the germline V gene are SGHRS and YFSETQ. Trimming took off 2 bases at V and 8 bases at J, with 22 bases between the two ends. This CDR3 region has 16 residues. The DNA of the CDR3 is TGCGCCAGCAGCTTAGGGCGACAGCGCCCGGCGAGCGGCTACACCTTC. This encodes CASSLGRQRPASGYTF.

Only a few counts were recorded for this clone. J is TRBJ2-3 and V is TRBV7-9; 12 bases fit TRBD2. CDR3 length: 16 residues. CDR1 is SEHNR, CDR2 FQNEAQ, per germline (reference sequence). V lost 4 bases and J lost 1; bases outside the gene matches: 3. CDR3 bases: TGTGCCAGCAGCTCATCTAGCGGGGGGGGCACAGATACGCAGTATTTT. The encoded protein is CASSSSSGGGTDTQYF.

The gene calls are TRBV5-1 and TRBJ2-5; 11 bases line up with TRBD2. This CDR3 comprises 15 residues. The V and J ends lost 4 bases and 3 bases, in that order; junction bases with no gene match: 5. Germline CDR1 reads SGHRS; CDR2 reads YFSETQ. CDR3 coding DNA: TGCGCCAGCAGCATCCAGGGACTAGCGGAAGAGACCCAGTACTTC. The encoded protein is CASSIQGLAEETQYF.

The chain recombines TRBV4-1 with TRBJ1-2, with 8 bases fitting TRBD1. V lost 0 bases, J lost 4 bases, and 19 bases stayed unmatched. The CDR3 covers 20 residues. The germline CDR1 and CDR2 sequences are MGHRA and YSYEKL. CDR3 DNA: TGCGCCAGCAGCCAAGATTCCACCGCCTTTATGACAGGGGTACTCTATGGCTACACCTTC. Its translation: CASSQDSTAFMTGVLYGYTF.

The rearrangement links TRBV10-2 to TRBJ2-3, with D uncertain. The CDR3 totals 15 residues. V was clipped by 4 bases and J by 1 base, with 12 bases between them. The germline V gene has CDR1 WSHSY and CDR2 SAAADI. The CDR3 DNA sequence: TGCGCCAGCAGTGCGTTGCGCGGAGGCACAGATACGCAGTATTTT. This translates into CASSALRGGTDTQYF.

The chain recombines TRBV6-5 with TRBJ1-6, with 7 bases lining up with TRBD1. CDR3 length equals 12 residues. Germline CDR1 and CDR2: MNHEY and SVGAGI. The CDR3 DNA follows: TGTGCAACAGGGGTGGATAATTCACCCCTCCACTTT. As protein: CATGVDNSPLHF.

The chain links TRBV4-1 to TRBJ2-5; no definite D call. This CDR3 is 16 amino acids long. Germline CDR1 reads MGHRA; CDR2 reads YSYEKL. Trimming stripped 1 base from V and 1 base from J, with 13 bases between. The CDR3 DNA sequence: TGCGCCAGCAGCCAAGTTACCCGGGTAAGCCAAGAGACCCAGTACTTC. It codes for CASSQVTRVSQETQYF.

This clone was counted once. The chain uses TRBV19 and TRBJ1-2; D call uncertain. Trimming took 5 bases from V and 4 from J, leaving 17 bases between them. CDR3 length equals 15 residues. The germline CDR1 and CDR2 sequences are LNHDA and SQIVND (reference sequence). CDR3 sequence (DNA): TGTGCCAGTAGTTTTGGAGGTTTAGGACTCTATGGCTACACCTTC. Translating it yields CASSFGGLGLYGYTF.

This sequence joins TRBV21-1 and TRBJ1-5. TRBV21-1 is a pseudogene segment. The CDR3 has 15 residues. The chain's CDR3 is CASSKEDPRLSPQHF. CDR3 sequence (DNA): TGTGCCAGCAGCAAAGAGGATCCTCGACTGTCGCCCCAGCATTTT.

This chain links TRBV12-3 or TRBV12-4 with TRBJ2-2; the D gene is possibly TRBD2 (5 bases). The CDR3 consists of 13 residues. V shed 3 bases and J shed 6 bases, with 8 bases lying between them. In DNA, the CDR3 is TGTGCCAGCAGTTTCGAGGGTCCCGGGGAGCTGTTTTTT. Its translation: CASSFEGPGELFF.

The chain recombines TRBV6-2 or TRBV6-3 with TRBJ1-5; maybe TRBD1 (5 bases). Germline assignment: CDR1 MNHEY and CDR2 SVGEGT. The CDR3 is 11 amino acids. Trimming removed 4 bases from V and 11 bases from J, with 9 bases in between. The CDR3 DNA reads as TGTGCCAGCAGTTCGACGGGGGCCCAGCATTTT. Its protein product is CASSSTGAQHF.

This clone was detected only a few times. V usage is TRBV6-5 and J usage is TRBJ1-5, with D perhaps TRBD1 (6 bases). Trimming cost V 6 bases and J 9 bases, with 15 bases left between them. Germline CDR1 and CDR2: MNHEY and SVGAGI. The CDR3 has 13 residues. The CDR3 DNA is TGTGCCAGCAGAGAGTACAGGGATGCGCCCCAGCATTTT. This codes for CASREYRDAPQHF.

The chain uses TRBV11-2 and TRBJ1-2; D possibly corresponds to TRBD1 (6 bases). The CDR3 runs 13 residues. CDR1 and CDR2 from the germline V gene are SGHAT and FQNNGV. With 5 bases removed from V and 13 bases from J, the gap between germline ends came to 20 bases. In nucleotides, the CDR3 is TGTGCCAGCAGCCCACTGCACAGGGATTTTTTCACCTTC. Amino acid sequence: CASSPLHRDFFTF.

The rearrangement joins TRBV2 to TRBJ2-7; D might be TRBD1 (6 bases). Trimming stripped 5 bases from V and 3 bases from J, with 14 bases between. CDR1 and CDR2 from the germline V gene are SNHLY and FYNNEI. The CDR3 has 14 amino acids. The CDR3 loop is CASSSGGGIYEQYF. CDR3 DNA: TGTGCCAGCAGTAGTGGTGGGGGCATCTACGAGCAGTACTTC.

The gene calls are TRBV2 and TRBJ1-1; 7 nucleotides match TRBD1. With 7 bases clipped from V and 9 bases from J, the junction kept 5 bases outside the gene matches. CDR3 length: 11 amino acids. Per germline, CDR1 SNHLY and CDR2 FYNNEI. Here the CDR3 reads CASTRDSKAFF. The CDR3 DNA reads TGTGCCAGCACTCGGGACAGCAAAGCTTTCTTT.